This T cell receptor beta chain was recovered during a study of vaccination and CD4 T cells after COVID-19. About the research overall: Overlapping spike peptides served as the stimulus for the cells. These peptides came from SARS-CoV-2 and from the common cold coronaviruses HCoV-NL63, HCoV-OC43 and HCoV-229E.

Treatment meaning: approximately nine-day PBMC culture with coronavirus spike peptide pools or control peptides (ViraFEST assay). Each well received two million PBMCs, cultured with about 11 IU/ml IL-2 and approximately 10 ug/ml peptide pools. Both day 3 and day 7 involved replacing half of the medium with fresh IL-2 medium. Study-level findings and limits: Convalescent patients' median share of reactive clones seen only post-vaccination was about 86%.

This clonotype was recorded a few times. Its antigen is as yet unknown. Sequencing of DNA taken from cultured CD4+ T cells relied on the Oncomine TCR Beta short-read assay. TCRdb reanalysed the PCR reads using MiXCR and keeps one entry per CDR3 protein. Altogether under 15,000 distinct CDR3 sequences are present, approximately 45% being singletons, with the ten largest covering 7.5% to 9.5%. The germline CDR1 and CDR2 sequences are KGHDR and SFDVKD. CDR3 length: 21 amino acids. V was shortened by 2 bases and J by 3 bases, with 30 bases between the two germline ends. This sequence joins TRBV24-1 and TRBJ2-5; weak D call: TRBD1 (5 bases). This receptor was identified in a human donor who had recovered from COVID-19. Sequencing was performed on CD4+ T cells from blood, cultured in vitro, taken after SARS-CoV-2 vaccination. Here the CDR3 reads CATSDSLKSSWRGQGKETQYF. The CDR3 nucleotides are TGTGCCACCAGTGATTCCCTTAAATCCTCTTGGCGTGGGCAGGGAAAAGAGACCCAGTACTTC.